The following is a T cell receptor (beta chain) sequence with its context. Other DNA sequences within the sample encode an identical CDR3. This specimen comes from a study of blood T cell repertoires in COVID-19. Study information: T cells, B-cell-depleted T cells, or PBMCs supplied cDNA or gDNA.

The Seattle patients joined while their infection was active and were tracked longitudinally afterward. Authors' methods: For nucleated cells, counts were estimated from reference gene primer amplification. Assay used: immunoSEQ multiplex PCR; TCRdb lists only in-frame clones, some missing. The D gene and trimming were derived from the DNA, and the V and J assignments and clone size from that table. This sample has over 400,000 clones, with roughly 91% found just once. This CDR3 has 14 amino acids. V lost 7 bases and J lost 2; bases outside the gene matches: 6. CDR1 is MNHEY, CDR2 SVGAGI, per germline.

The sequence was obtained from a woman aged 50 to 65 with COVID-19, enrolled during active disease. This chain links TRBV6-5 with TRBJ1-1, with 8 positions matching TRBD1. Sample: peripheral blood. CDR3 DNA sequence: TGTGCCAGCATCCTCGACAGGGGCAACACTGAAGCTTTCTTT. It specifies CASILDRGNTEAFF.